This TCR beta chain was recorded in a study of shared clonotypes between healthy human individuals. Study-wide context: CD4 naive and CD4 memory each took three plates per donor, while CD8 naive took two and CD8 memory one.

General study points: It was expected that sequencing depth would affect clonotype sharing among donors. Generation probabilities of non-shared clonotypes were lower (relative to those shared by all four donors).

To note about this clone: The antigen remains undetermined.

The CDR3 consists of 13 residues. From germline, CDR1 is SGHNT and CDR2 YENEEA. Trimming took off 5 bases at V and 4 bases at J, with 10 bases between the two ends. Sequencing used immunoSEQ multiplex PCR; TCRdb keeps in-frame clones, though not all of them. The sample holds a few million clones, over 85% seen once. The sequenced material came from naive CD4+ T cells sorted from blood. Sample subset: CD45RA+ positively selected. The chain joins TRBV11-3 to TRBJ2-3; D possibly corresponds to TRBD1 (6 bases). This clonotype was sampled from a young man in good health. The CDR3 DNA is TGTGCCAGCAGCGAAACAGGGCCAGATACGCAGTATTTT. Amino acids: CASSETGPDTQYF.